The 2 T cell receptor beta chains given below trace back to one sample, sequenced in a study of neurological immune-mediated disorders. TCRdb ran MiXCR on the 5' RACE reads and lists one entry per CDR3 protein. In the table there are 55,000 to 70,000 distinct CDR3 sequences, over 9.5% of which are singletons. What was sequenced was PBMCs. The receptors stem from a man aged 55-75 years in good health.

This clonotype has a count of ten or more. V and J are TRBV20-1 and TRBJ1-5, with D tentatively TRBD1 (5 bases). This CDR3 has 12 amino acids. Germline CDR1 DFQATT, CDR2 SNEGSKA (reference sequence). Trimming removed 4 bases at V and 5 bases at J, with 9 bases between. The CDR3 reads CSATGFDQPQHF. DNA of the CDR3: TGCAGTGCTACAGGGTTCGATCAGCCCCAGCATTTT.

Concerning this clonotype: A much larger clone is a single base away; this may be a read error. The chain recombines TRBV3-1 with TRBJ2-1; D is undetermined. Germline CDR1 is LGHDT and CDR2 is YNNKEL (reference sequence). There are 11 residues in the CDR3. The CDR3: CPTNSYNEQFF. The CDR3 bases are TGTCCCACCAACTCCTACAATGAGCAGTTCTTC.